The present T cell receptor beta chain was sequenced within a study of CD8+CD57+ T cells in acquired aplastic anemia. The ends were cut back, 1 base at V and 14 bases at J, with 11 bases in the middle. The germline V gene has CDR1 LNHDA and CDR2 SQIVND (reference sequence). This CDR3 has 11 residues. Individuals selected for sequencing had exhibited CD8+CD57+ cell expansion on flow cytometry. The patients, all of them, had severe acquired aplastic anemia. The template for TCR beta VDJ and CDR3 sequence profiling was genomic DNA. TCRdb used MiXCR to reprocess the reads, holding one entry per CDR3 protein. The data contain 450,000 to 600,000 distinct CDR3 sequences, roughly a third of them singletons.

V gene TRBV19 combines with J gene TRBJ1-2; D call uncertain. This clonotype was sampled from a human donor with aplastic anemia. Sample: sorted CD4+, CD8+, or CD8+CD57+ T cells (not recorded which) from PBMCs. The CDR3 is CASSIGHERTF. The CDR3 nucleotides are TGTGCCAGTAGTATAGGGCATGAGCGGACCTTC. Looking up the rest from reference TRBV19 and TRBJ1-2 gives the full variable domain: DGGITQSPKYLFRKEGQNVTLSCEQNLNHDAMYWYRQDPGQGLRLIYYSQIVNDFQKGDIAEGYSVSREKKESFPLTVTSAQKNPTAFYLCASSIGHERTFGSGTRLTVV.